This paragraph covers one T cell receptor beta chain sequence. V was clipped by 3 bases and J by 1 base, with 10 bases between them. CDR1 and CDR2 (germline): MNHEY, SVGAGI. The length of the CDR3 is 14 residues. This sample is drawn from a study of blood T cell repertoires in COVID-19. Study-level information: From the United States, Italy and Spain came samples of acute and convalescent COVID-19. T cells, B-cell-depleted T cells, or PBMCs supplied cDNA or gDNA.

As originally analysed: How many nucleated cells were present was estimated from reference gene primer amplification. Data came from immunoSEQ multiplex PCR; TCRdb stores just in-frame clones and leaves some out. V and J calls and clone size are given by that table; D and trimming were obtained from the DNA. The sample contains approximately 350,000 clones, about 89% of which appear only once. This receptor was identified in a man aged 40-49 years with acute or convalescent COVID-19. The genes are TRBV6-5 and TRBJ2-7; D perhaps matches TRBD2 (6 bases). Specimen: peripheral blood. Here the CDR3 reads CASSYWGESYEQYF. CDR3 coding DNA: TGTGCCAGCAGTTATTGGGGGGAATCCTACGAGCAGTACTTC.